What follows are 12 T cell receptor beta chains derived from one specimen sequenced in a study of cytomegalovirus exposure and HLA in healthy donors (TCRdb year 2017). Library preparation used the immunoSEQ multiplex PCR assay. The multiplex PCR relied on a mix of 60 forward primers for TCR Vbeta segments and 13 reverse primers for TCR Jbeta segments. TCRdb stores this immuneACCESS table with in-frame sequences only. Part of the clones is absent; in the studies checked, under half of the shortfall reflects unresolved V genes, and no reason is known for the rest. The sample records about 200,000 clones, around 77% of which are singletons. The ten largest clones add up to less than 3% of the sample. The sample taken for sequencing was PBMCs. The receptor set was obtained from a woman between 25 and 40 years old in good health and CMV-seronegative.

A remark on this clone: Additional DNA sequences in this sample encode the identical CDR3. The chain links TRBV7-9 to TRBJ2-5, with unresolved D. Germline assignment: CDR1 SEHNR and CDR2 FQNEAQ (reference sequence). The V and J ends lost 1 base and 4 bases respectively, with 7 bases between them. The CDR3 is 13 residues long. This chain's CDR3 is CASSLGSGETQYF. The DNA of the CDR3 is TGTGCCAGCAGCTTAGGATCAGGAGAGACCCAGTACTTC.

This chain links TRBV11-2 with TRBJ2-5; tentative D call: TRBD1 (5 bases). The germline gives CDR1 SGHAT, CDR2 FQNNGV. This CDR3 region has 13 residues. Trimming removed 3 bases at V and 5 bases at J, with 10 bases between. The DNA for the CDR3 is TGTGCCAGCAGCTTTAGGTACAGGGAGACCCAGTACTTC. Its translation: CASSFRYRETQYF. Drawing the rest from reference TRBV11-2 and TRBJ2-5, the complete variable domain is EAGVAQSPRYKIIEKRQSVAFWCNPISGHATLYWYQQILGQGPKLLIQFQNNGVVDDSQLPKDRFSAERLKGVDSTLKIQPAKLEDSAVYLCASSFRYRETQYFGPGTRLLVL.

The J gene is TRBJ2-5, the V gene TRBV27; TRBD2 agrees at 12 bases. Per the germline V gene, CDR1 is MNHEY and CDR2 is SMNVEV (reference sequence). V lost 3 bases, J lost 6 bases, and 8 bases stayed unmatched. This CDR3 has 16 residues. CDR3 amino acids: CASSFTLAGGPQTQYF. The CDR3 coding sequence is TGTGCCAGCAGTTTCACTCTAGCGGGAGGGCCCCAGACCCAGTACTTC.

This clone was picked up a small number of times. The chain couples TRBV27 to TRBJ1-5, with 7 positions matching TRBD1. The trim removed 6 bases at V and 0 bases at J, leaving 5 bases unmatched. The length of the CDR3 is 15 residues. Germline CDR1 is MNHEY and CDR2 is SMNVEV (reference sequence). The CDR3 region is CASSRQGFSNQPQHF. The CDR3 DNA reads as TGTGCCAGCAGCCGACAGGGTTTTAGCAATCAGCCCCAGCATTTT.

This clone was recorded only once. The genes are TRBV5-1 and TRBJ2-7, with 9 positions matching TRBD1. This CDR3 has 15 amino acids. Germline-derived CDR1 and CDR2 are SGHRS and YFSETQ. V was clipped by 2 bases and J by 7 bases; unmatched bases: 10. CDR3 residues: CASSFAGTGTGEQYF. CDR3 sequence (DNA): TGCGCCAGCAGCTTCGCCGGGACAGGGACGGGTGAGCAGTACTTC.

V and J are TRBV7-2 and TRBJ2-7, with a possible D match to TRBD2 (7 bases). V was clipped by 4 bases and J by 5 bases, with 15 bases between them. The CDR3 has 14 amino acids. Germline V CDR1 and CDR2: SGHTA, FQGNSA. The CDR3 nucleotides are TGTGCCAGCAGCTCGAAGGGGGGGGCCCACGAGCAGTACTTC. Translation: CASSSKGGAHEQYF. Together with reference TRBV7-2 and TRBJ2-7, the CDR3 gives the full variable domain: GAGVSQSPSNKVTEKGKDVELRCDPISGHTALYWYRQSLGQGLEFLIYFQGNSAPDKSGLPSDRFSAERTGGSVSTLTIQRTQQEDSAVYLCASSSKGGAHEQYFGPGTRLTVT.

V and J are TRBV2 and TRBJ2-3; TRBD1 matches 7 bases. The germline gives CDR1 SNHLY, CDR2 FYNNEI. CDR3 size: 16 residues. V dropped 0 bases and J dropped 0; count of bases not matched to a gene: 3. In DNA form, the CDR3 reads TGTGCCAGCAGTGAAGCGGGGACAGATAGCACAGATACGCAGTATTTT. It translates to CASSEAGTDSTDTQYF.

V is TRBV4-1 and J is TRBJ1-1; D unclear. V lost 3 bases to trimming and J lost 7 bases, with 15 bases between them. The CDR3 contains 14 residues. Germline V gene data show CDR1 as MGHRA and CDR2 as YSYEKL. The DNA for the CDR3 is TGCGCCAGCAGCCACTACAGAGGGCAGAGTGAAGCTTTCTTT. Amino acids: CASSHYRGQSEAFF.

The CDR3 nucleotides read TGTGCCAGCAGTCTTAGCGGGTCCCTTGGGACTGAAGCTTTCTTT. Encoded protein: CASSLSGSLGTEAFF. J is TRBJ1-1 and V is TRBV27; D call uncertain. V lost 5 bases and J lost 5, with 18 bases in between. The CDR3 runs 15 residues. In germline, CDR1 is MNHEY, CDR2 SMNVEV (reference sequence).

The chain carries TRBV30 and TRBJ1-3, with D perhaps matching TRBD1 (6 bases). Trimming shortened V by 8 bases and J by 2 bases, and 16 bases separated the two germline ends. The CDR3 spans 14 residues. Germline values: CDR1 GTSNPN, CDR2 SVGIG (reference sequence). CDR3 residues: CAGNADSAGNTIYF. CDR3 DNA: TGTGCCGGAAACGCGGACAGTGCTGGAAACACCATATATTTT.

This clone was counted once. The chain carries TRBV9 and TRBJ2-1; TRBD2 agrees at 9 bases. Trimming took 0 bases from V and 7 from J; bases not matched to a gene: 11. From germline, CDR1 is SGDLS and CDR2 YYNGEE. The CDR3 runs 17 residues. CDR3 sequence (DNA): TGTGCCAGCAGCGTAGCTAGGGGCGGGAGGGCCCCAAATGAGCAGTTCTTC. Translating it yields CASSVARGGRAPNEQFF. The full variable domain, its missing parts supplied by reference TRBV9 and TRBJ2-1, is DSGVTQTPKHLITATGQRVTLRCSPRSGDLSVYWYQQSLDQGLQFLIQYYNGEERAKGNILERFSAQQFPDLHSELNLSSLELGDSALYFCASSVARGGRAPNEQFFGPGTRLTVL.

This rearrangement joins TRBV5-1 to TRBJ1-5, with no clear D. Germline V lookup: CDR1 SGHRS, CDR2 YFSETQ. Trimming pared 5 bases from V and 9 bases from J, leaving 18 bases between. This CDR3 spans 14 amino acids. The CDR3 sequence is CASSPTPFTGPQHF. In DNA, the CDR3 is TGCGCCAGCAGTCCTACCCCCTTTACCGGGCCCCAGCATTTT.